The rows below give T cell receptor beta chains drawn from one sample of a study of T-cell reconstitution after alpha-beta-depleted transplantation in children. Via MiXCR, TCRdb re-called the PCR reads, giving one row per CDR3 protein. The sample records a few hundred thousand distinct CDR3 sequences, approximately 9.9% being singletons. The sequences come from PBMCs from the stem cell graft donor, collected from the stem cell graft. The receptors originated from a human donor who donated a stem cell graft to a child with SCID. The CDR3 runs from the conserved cysteine through the conserved F or W. D genes are given only for firm matches. Clone sizes are given selectively: once, few, many, or a class where the clone is expanded.

clone_size,v_call,d_call,j_call,cdr3_aa,cdr3_nt
many,TRBV5-6,NA,TRBJ2-3,CASSFPGRTTDTQYF,TGTGCCAGCAGCTTCCCTGGCAGGACCACAGATACGCAGTATTTT
many,TRBV7-2,NA,TRBJ2-3,CASSGGPRTDTQYF,TGTGCCAGCAGCGGCGGGCCTCGCACAGATACGCAGTATTTT
NA,TRBV13,NA,TRBJ2-7,CASSFGLLSYEQYF,TGTGCCAGCAGCTTCGGGCTCCTCTCCTACGAGCAGTACTTC
many,TRBV5-1,NA,TRBJ2-2,CASGRQQNTGELFF,TGCGCCAGCGGGCGACAACAGAACACCGGGGAGCTGTTTTTT
many,TRBV5-1,NA,TRBJ1-1,CASSLGGSRTEAFF,TGCGCCAGCAGCTTGGGGGGGAGCCGCACTGAAGCTTTCTTT
many,TRBV10-3,NA,TRBJ1-1,CAISESGLQVNTEAFF,TGTGCCATCAGTGAGTCGGGCTTGCAGGTGAACACTGAAGCTTTCTTT
many,TRBV20-1,TRBD1,TRBJ1-5,CSALQGLRPNQPQHF,TGCAGTGCTCTACAGGGGTTGAGACCCAATCAGCCCCAGCATTTT
many,TRBV12-3/TRBV12-4,NA,TRBJ1-2,CASSLQGPRTNYGYTF,TGTGCCAGCAGTTTACAAGGGCCCAGGACTAACTATGGCTACACCTTC
many,TRBV18,NA,TRBJ2-7,CASSDTRGDSYEQYF,TGTGCCAGCTCCGATACTCGGGGGGACAGCTACGAGCAGTACTTC
many,TRBV24-1,NA,TRBJ1-2,CATSDGKYQGSGGYTF,TGTGCCACCAGTGATGGCAAATATCAGGGTTCCGGTGGCTACACCTTC
many,TRBV7-2,NA,TRBJ1-4,CASSLVGGEKLFF,TGTGCCAGCAGCTTAGTCGGCGGGGAAAAACTGTTTTTT
many,TRBV30,NA,TRBJ1-6,CAWQTGLNSPLHF,TGTGCCTGGCAGACAGGTCTGAATTCACCCCTCCACTTT
many,TRBV7-2,TRBD1,TRBJ2-2,CASSLGPGGTGELFF,TGTGCCAGCAGCTTGGGCCCAGGGGGTACCGGGGAGCTGTTTTTT
many,TRBV4-1,TRBD1,TRBJ2-3,CASSQVGQGTDTQYF,TGCGCCAGCAGCCAAGTAGGACAGGGGACAGATACGCAGTATTTT
many,TRBV5-1,NA,TRBJ1-4,CASSPGGRREKLFF,TGCGCCAGCAGCCCCGGTGGCCGACGGGAAAAACTGTTTTTT
NA,TRBV11-2,NA,TRBJ2-7,CASSPQANYEQYF,TGTGCCAGCAGCCCCCAAGCGAACTACGAGCAGTACTTC
many,TRBV25-1,TRBD1,TRBJ2-1,CASSDAGPRGHEQFF,TGTGCCAGCAGTGACGCGGGGCCCAGGGGGCATGAGCAGTTCTTC
few,TRBV7-2,TRBD1,TRBJ1-6,CASSIDRGNSPLHF,TGTGCCAGCAGCATCGACAGGGGTAATTCACCCCTCCACTTT
many,TRBV28,TRBD1,TRBJ2-3,CASSLLGQASTDTQYF,TGTGCCAGCAGTTTGTTGGGACAGGCTAGCACAGATACGCAGTATTTT
many,TRBV10-1,TRBD1,TRBJ2-1,CASSESWSGTGINNEQFF,TGCGCCAGCAGTGAGTCGTGGTCGGGGACAGGGATTAACAATGAGCAGTTCTTC
many,TRBV6-1,NA,TRBJ1-2,CASSKEGGSDGYTF,TGTGCCAGCAGTAAGGAGGGAGGCAGCGATGGCTACACCTTC
few,TRBV2,NA,TRBJ1-3,CACIPRSGNTIYF,TGTGCCTGTATCCCGCGCTCTGGAAACACCATATATTTT
many,TRBV9,TRBD2,TRBJ2-1,CASSRLAPSYNEQFF,TGTGCCAGCAGCCGACTAGCCCCCTCCTACAATGAGCAGTTCTTC
many,TRBV30,NA,TRBJ2-1,CAWRARNEQFF,TGTGCCTGGAGGGCTAGGAATGAGCAGTTCTTC
many,TRBV11-2,NA,TRBJ2-3,CASSLRGVGETTADTQYF,TGTGCCAGCAGCTTAAGGGGGGTTGGGGAGACCACAGCAGATACGCAGTATTTT
many,TRBV5-1,NA,TRBJ1-5,CASSPNQPQHF,TGCGCCAGCAGTCCCAATCAGCCCCAGCATTTT
many,TRBV27,TRBD1,TRBJ2-3,CASRRQGIDTQYF,TGTGCCAGTAGGAGACAGGGGATAGATACGCAGTATTTT
many,TRBV5-1,TRBD1,TRBJ1-1,CASSLEGGTGPAYTEAFF,TGCGCCAGCAGCTTGGAGGGCGGGACAGGGCCAGCCTACACTGAAGCTTTCTTT
many,TRBV25-1,NA,TRBJ2-3,CASSARSTDTQYF,TGTGCCAGCAGTGCAAGGAGCACAGATACGCAGTATTTT
many,TRBV27,NA,TRBJ2-3,CASSSRVATDTQYF,TGTGCCAGCAGTTCCCGGGTTGCGACAGATACGCAGTATTTT
many,TRBV5-1,TRBD2,TRBJ2-3,CASSFSGGSDTQYF,TGCGCCAGCAGCTTTAGCGGGGGGTCAGATACGCAGTATTTT
many,TRBV7-3,NA,TRBJ2-1,CASSLTLARNEQFF,TGTGCCAGCAGCTTAACCCTCGCCCGTAATGAGCAGTTCTTC
many,TRBV29-1,NA,TRBJ2-7,CSVAGHSSYEQYF,TGCAGCGTTGCTGGACATTCTTCCTACGAGCAGTACTTC
NA,TRBV20-1,TRBD1,TRBJ1-5,CSAREIRTGVQPQHF,TGCAGTGCTAGAGAAATCCGGACAGGGGTTCAGCCCCAGCATTTT
NA,TRBV20-1,NA,TRBJ2-1,CSASRLGEQFF,TGCAGTGCTTCCCGACTCGGTGAGCAGTTCTTC
many,TRBV27,TRBD1,TRBJ2-2,CASSYGQGDTGELFF,TGTGCCAGCAGTTACGGACAGGGGGACACCGGGGAGCTGTTTTTT
many,TRBV20-1,NA,TRBJ2-7,CSAKGGGRIYEQYF,TGCAGTGCTAAAGGGGGGGGGCGGATCTACGAGCAGTACTTC
many,TRBV5-1,TRBD1,TRBJ1-2,CASSPIGGTGDNYGYTF,TGCGCCAGCAGCCCAATTGGCGGGACAGGGGACAACTATGGCTACACCTTC
many,TRBV20-1,TRBD1,TRBJ2-7,CSASGTGLYEQYF,TGCAGTGCTAGCGGGACAGGGCTCTACGAGCAGTACTTC
many,TRBV20-1,TRBD2,TRBJ2-7,CSARALIRGGGEQYF,TGCAGTGCTAGAGCTTTAATCCGGGGGGGAGGCGAGCAGTACTTC
many,TRBV10-3,TRBD1,TRBJ1-5,CAISGQGEGQPQHF,TGTGCCATCAGTGGACAGGGGGAGGGCCAGCCCCAGCATTTT
many,TRBV18,TRBD2,TRBJ2-7,CASSPPTSGGHNPYEQYF,TGTGCCAGCTCACCACCGACTAGCGGGGGGCACAATCCCTACGAGCAGTACTTC
many,TRBV5-1,NA,TRBJ2-1,CASTLRADLYNEQFF,TGCGCCAGCACCCTGAGGGCCGATCTCTACAATGAGCAGTTCTTC
many,TRBV20-1,NA,TRBJ1-6,CSAPVQGNNSPLHF,TGCAGTGCCCCAGTGCAGGGGAATAATTCACCCCTCCACTTT
NA,TRBV5-4,TRBD2,TRBJ2-3,CASSLSASGAGHTQYF,TGTGCCAGCAGCTTGTCGGCTAGCGGGGCGGGCCATACGCAGTATTTT
many,TRBV27,NA,TRBJ2-7,CASSLSRGVSYEQYF,TGTGCCAGCAGTTTAAGCAGGGGAGTATCCTACGAGCAGTACTTC